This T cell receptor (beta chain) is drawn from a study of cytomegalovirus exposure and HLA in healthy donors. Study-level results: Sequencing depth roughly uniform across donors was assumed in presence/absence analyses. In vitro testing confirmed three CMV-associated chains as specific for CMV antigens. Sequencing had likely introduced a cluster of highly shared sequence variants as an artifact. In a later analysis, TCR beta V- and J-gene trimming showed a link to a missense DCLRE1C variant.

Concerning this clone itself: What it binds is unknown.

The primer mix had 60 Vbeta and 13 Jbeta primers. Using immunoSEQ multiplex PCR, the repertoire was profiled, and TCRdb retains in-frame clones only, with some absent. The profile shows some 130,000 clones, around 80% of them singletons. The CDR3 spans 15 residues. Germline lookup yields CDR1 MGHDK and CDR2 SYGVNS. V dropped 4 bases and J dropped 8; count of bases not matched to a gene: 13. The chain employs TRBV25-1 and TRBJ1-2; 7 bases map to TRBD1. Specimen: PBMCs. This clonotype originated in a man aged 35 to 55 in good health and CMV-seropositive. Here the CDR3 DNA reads TGTGCCAGCAGTGCGCTCGGGACAGCCCGAGGGGGCTACACCTTC. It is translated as CASSALGTARGGYTF.